The rows below give T cell receptor beta chains drawn from one sample of a study of technical replicates of blood from several donors. Using immunoSEQ multiplex PCR, the repertoire was profiled, and TCRdb retains in-frame clones only, with some absent. Here the sample spans over 50,000 clones, approximately 94% being singletons. Material for sequencing was T cells isolated from PBMCs. These receptors were taken from a human donor in good health. CDR3s include the opening cysteine and the closing phenylalanine or tryptophan. D genes are given only for firm matches. Where a row states a size, it is once, few, many or the class of an expanded clone; other rows omit it.

CDR3 length: 15; V gene: TRBV28; J gene: TRBJ1-4; D gene: TRBD1; clone size: .; CDR3 DNA: TGTGCCAGCAGTTTACCGGACAGGAAAGGGGAAAAACTGTTTTTT; CDR3 protein: CASSLPDRKGEKLFF
CDR3 length: 13; V gene: TRBV6-5; J gene: TRBJ2-7; D gene: .; clone size: once; CDR3 DNA: TGTGCCAGCAGGAAGGCGGGATTCTACGAGCAGTACTTC; CDR3 protein: CASRKAGFYEQYF
CDR3 length: 15; V gene: TRBV9; J gene: TRBJ2-3; D gene: .; clone size: .; CDR3 DNA: TGTGCCAGCAGCGTAGATAGGGGTTCGGCTGATACGCAGTATTTT; CDR3 protein: CASSVDRGSADTQYF
CDR3 length: 15; V gene: TRBV28; J gene: TRBJ1-5; D gene: .; clone size: .; CDR3 DNA: TGTGCCAGCAGCCACCTATACAGGGACAATCAGCCCCAGCATTTT; CDR3 protein: CASSHLYRDNQPQHF
CDR3 length: 13; V gene: TRBV9; J gene: TRBJ2-7; D gene: .; clone size: .; CDR3 DNA: TGTGCCAGCAGCGGGGCACAGGCCTACGAGCAGTACTTC; CDR3 protein: CASSGAQAYEQYF
CDR3 length: 15; V gene: TRBV6-6; J gene: TRBJ2-1; D gene: .; clone size: .; CDR3 DNA: TGTGCCAGCAGTTACGAAGCAGGCCCAGCTGGGGAGCAGTTCTTC; CDR3 protein: CASSYEAGPAGEQFF
CDR3 length: 14; V gene: TRBV15; J gene: TRBJ1-1; D gene: .; clone size: .; CDR3 DNA: TGTGCCACCAGCAGAGACAGGGTGAACACTGAAGCTTTCTTT; CDR3 protein: CATSRDRVNTEAFF
CDR3 length: 14; V gene: TRBV9; J gene: TRBJ2-7; D gene: TRBD1; clone size: .; CDR3 DNA: TGTGCCAGCAGCGTAGTTGCGACAGGGGGCGAGCAGTACTTC; CDR3 protein: CASSVVATGGEQYF
CDR3 length: 17; V gene: TRBV5-6; J gene: TRBJ2-2; D gene: TRBD2; clone size: .; CDR3 DNA: TGTGCCAGCAGGAGGATACCGGGACTAGCTGACACCGGGGAGCTGTTTTTT; CDR3 protein: CASRRIPGLADTGELFF
CDR3 length: 14; V gene: TRBV5-1; J gene: TRBJ2-5; D gene: .; clone size: .; CDR3 DNA: TGCGCCAGCAGCTTGTTCCGGGAGATAGAGACCCAGTACTTC; CDR3 protein: CASSLFREIETQYF
CDR3 length: 18; V gene: TRBV5-6; J gene: TRBJ1-2; D gene: .; clone size: .; CDR3 DNA: TGTGCCAGCAGCTTCCTCACTACCACCGCTAGAGCACACTATGGCTACACCTTC; CDR3 protein: CASSFLTTTARAHYGYTF
CDR3 length: 13; V gene: TRBV6-6; J gene: TRBJ2-2; D gene: .; clone size: .; CDR3 DNA: TGTGCCAGCACCACCGGGTCGGCCGGGGAGCTGTTTTTT; CDR3 protein: CASTTGSAGELFF
CDR3 length: 14; V gene: TRBV18; J gene: TRBJ2-3; D gene: .; clone size: .; CDR3 DNA: TGTGCCAGCTCACCAATAACTTCCCCAGATACGCAGTATTTT; CDR3 protein: CASSPITSPDTQYF
CDR3 length: 17; V gene: TRBV10-1; J gene: TRBJ1-6; D gene: TRBD1; clone size: .; CDR3 DNA: TGCGCCAGCAGTGAGTCTTCTCGCGGACAGGGTTCTCCACCCCTCCACTTT; CDR3 protein: CASSESSRGQGSPPLHF
CDR3 length: 18; V gene: TRBV5-5; J gene: TRBJ1-5; D gene: TRBD1; clone size: once; CDR3 DNA: TGTGCCAGCAGCTTGTTGGGGACAGGGATCTATAGCAATCAGCCCCAGCATTTT; CDR3 protein: CASSLLGTGIYSNQPQHF
CDR3 length: 14; V gene: TRBV28; J gene: TRBJ2-2; D gene: .; clone size: .; CDR3 DNA: TGTGCCAGCAGTCTCTACGTGAACACCGGGGAGCTGTTTTTT; CDR3 protein: CASSLYVNTGELFF
CDR3 length: 15; V gene: TRBV6-5; J gene: TRBJ2-7; D gene: TRBD1; clone size: .; CDR3 DNA: TGTGCCAGCAGTTACACCCAACAGGGGGCATCCGAGCAGTACTTC; CDR3 protein: CASSYTQQGASEQYF
CDR3 length: 19; V gene: TRBV9; J gene: TRBJ2-1; D gene: TRBD2; clone size: .; CDR3 DNA: TGTGCCAGCAGCGTAGGTGCTAGCGGGGGGCTATCCTCCTACAATGAGCAGTTCTTC; CDR3 protein: CASSVGASGGLSSYNEQFF
CDR3 length: 13; V gene: TRBV7-9; J gene: TRBJ2-1; D gene: .; clone size: .; CDR3 DNA: TGTGCCAGCAAGGCGGACTCCTACAATGAGCAGTTCTTC; CDR3 protein: CASKADSYNEQFF
CDR3 length: 15; V gene: TRBV7-2; J gene: TRBJ1-2; D gene: .; clone size: .; CDR3 DNA: TGTGCCAGCAGCACAACCGGGGGGTTAGGGTATGGCTACACCTTC; CDR3 protein: CASSTTGGLGYGYTF
CDR3 length: 20; V gene: TRBV18; J gene: TRBJ2-6; D gene: TRBD1; clone size: .; CDR3 DNA: TGTGCCAGCTCATCCGGGACAGGGTGGCTGACCAGCTCTGGGGCCAACGTCCTGACTTTC; CDR3 protein: CASSSGTGWLTSSGANVLTF
CDR3 length: 15; V gene: TRBV6-5; J gene: TRBJ2-7; D gene: TRBD1; clone size: .; CDR3 DNA: TGTGCCAGCTATTCCTGGGAGACAGGGCCCTACGAGCAGTACTTC; CDR3 protein: CASYSWETGPYEQYF
CDR3 length: 15; V gene: TRBV5-6; J gene: TRBJ2-1; D gene: TRBD2; clone size: .; CDR3 DNA: TGTGCCAGCAGCTTTACTAGCGGGAGAATTAGTGAGCAGTTCTTC; CDR3 protein: CASSFTSGRISEQFF
CDR3 length: 14; V gene: TRBV5-1; J gene: TRBJ1-2; D gene: .; clone size: .; CDR3 DNA: TGCGCCAGCAGCCAAATCAATCCTAACTATGGCTACACCTTC; CDR3 protein: CASSQINPNYGYTF
CDR3 length: 17; V gene: TRBV11-3; J gene: TRBJ1-1; D gene: TRBD1; clone size: .; CDR3 DNA: TGTGCCAGCAGCTTAGATCGTTGGGGACAGGGTGCCACTGAAGCTTTCTTT; CDR3 protein: CASSLDRWGQGATEAFF
CDR3 length: 16; V gene: TRBV12-5; J gene: TRBJ1-3; D gene: .; clone size: few; CDR3 DNA: TGTGCTAGTGCGAAAGGACAGACCCAGGCTGGAAACACCATATATTTT; CDR3 protein: CASAKGQTQAGNTIYF
CDR3 length: 13; V gene: TRBV28; J gene: TRBJ1-2; D gene: TRBD1; clone size: .; CDR3 DNA: TGTGCCAGCAGATCAACAGGGGGCTCTGGCTACACCTTC; CDR3 protein: CASRSTGGSGYTF
CDR3 length: 12; V gene: TRBV5-6; J gene: TRBJ1-2; D gene: .; clone size: .; CDR3 DNA: TGTGCCAGCAGCTTGAGGGGGGGAGGCTACACCTTC; CDR3 protein: CASSLRGGGYTF
CDR3 length: 18; V gene: TRBV11-1; J gene: TRBJ2-1; D gene: .; clone size: few; CDR3 DNA: TGTGCCAGCAGCTTAAAGCGTGGCGGGACCGACCACAACAATGAGCAGTTCTTC; CDR3 protein: CASSLKRGGTDHNNEQFF
CDR3 length: 13; V gene: TRBV28; J gene: TRBJ2-3; D gene: .; clone size: .; CDR3 DNA: TGTGCCAGCAGTCCCCTTCTCACAGATACGCAGTATTTT; CDR3 protein: CASSPLLTDTQYF
CDR3 length: 15; V gene: TRBV29-1; J gene: TRBJ1-2; D gene: TRBD1; clone size: .; CDR3 DNA: TGCAGCGTTGAAGGAGCAGGGGGGAACAGCTATGGCTACACCTTC; CDR3 protein: CSVEGAGGNSYGYTF
CDR3 length: 14; V gene: TRBV6-5; J gene: TRBJ1-2; D gene: TRBD1; clone size: .; CDR3 DNA: TGTGCCAGCAGAGATGGGACAGGGACATCTGGCTACACCTTC; CDR3 protein: CASRDGTGTSGYTF
CDR3 length: 15; V gene: TRBV7-9; J gene: TRBJ2-5; D gene: .; clone size: once; CDR3 DNA: TGTGCCAGCAGCTCCACGAGAGTAGCTGGAGAGACCCAGTACTTC; CDR3 protein: CASSSTRVAGETQYF
CDR3 length: 19; V gene: TRBV11-3; J gene: TRBJ1-1; D gene: .; clone size: .; CDR3 DNA: TGTGCCAGCAGCCCGGATTGGGGGGGCGCAGGCCCTGGGAGCACTGAAGCTTTCTTT; CDR3 protein: CASSPDWGGAGPGSTEAFF
CDR3 length: 16; V gene: TRBV6-5; J gene: TRBJ1-6; D gene: .; clone size: .; CDR3 DNA: TGTGCCAGCAGTTACAATCCAGGGCTATATAATTCACCCCTCCACTTT; CDR3 protein: CASSYNPGLYNSPLHF
CDR3 length: 15; V gene: TRBV7-4; J gene: TRBJ1-5; D gene: TRBD1; clone size: .; CDR3 DNA: TGTGCCAGCAGCTTAGGGGGACAGGGGGGACAGCCCCAGCATTTT; CDR3 protein: CASSLGGQGGQPQHF
CDR3 length: 13; V gene: TRBV7-9; J gene: TRBJ1-5; D gene: TRBD1; clone size: .; CDR3 DNA: TGTGCCAGCAGTCTGGACAGGGTTCGGCCCCAGCATTTT; CDR3 protein: CASSLDRVRPQHF
CDR3 length: 15; V gene: TRBV5-4; J gene: TRBJ2-5; D gene: .; clone size: .; CDR3 DNA: TGTGCCAGCAGCGAGCCCCAGGGGTTTCAAGAGACCCAGTACTTC; CDR3 protein: CASSEPQGFQETQYF
CDR3 length: 14; V gene: TRBV13; J gene: TRBJ1-6; D gene: .; clone size: .; CDR3 DNA: TGTGCCAGCAGCCCGAGCTCCTATAATTCACCCCTCCACTTT; CDR3 protein: CASSPSSYNSPLHF
CDR3 length: 16; V gene: TRBV7-9; J gene: TRBJ2-5; D gene: .; clone size: .; CDR3 DNA: TGTGCCAGCAGCCCCCTTCGAGGACATCCAGGGGAGACCCAGTACTTC; CDR3 protein: CASSPLRGHPGETQYF
CDR3 length: 15; V gene: TRBV9; J gene: TRBJ1-3; D gene: .; clone size: .; CDR3 DNA: TGTGCCAGCAGCCTCGACTCCTACTCTGGAAACACCATATATTTT; CDR3 protein: CASSLDSYSGNTIYF
CDR3 length: 13; V gene: TRBV7-9; J gene: TRBJ1-5; D gene: .; clone size: .; CDR3 DNA: TGTGCCAGCACCATTTCGGGAGGTCAGCCCCAGCATTTT; CDR3 protein: CASTISGGQPQHF
CDR3 length: 16; V gene: TRBV28; J gene: TRBJ1-4; D gene: .; clone size: .; CDR3 DNA: TGTGCCAGCAGTCCGATTGGAGTCGCTTTTAATGAAAAACTGTTTTTT; CDR3 protein: CASSPIGVAFNEKLFF
CDR3 length: 14; V gene: TRBV5-1; J gene: TRBJ2-1; D gene: TRBD2; clone size: .; CDR3 DNA: TGCGCCAGCAGCTTAGCGGGGGACGTGAATGAGCAGTTCTTC; CDR3 protein: CASSLAGDVNEQFF
CDR3 length: 17; V gene: TRBV11-3; J gene: TRBJ1-3; D gene: TRBD1; clone size: .; CDR3 DNA: TGTGCCAGCAGCTCCGGACAGGGGACCTATTCTGGAAACACCATATATTTT; CDR3 protein: CASSSGQGTYSGNTIYF
CDR3 length: 13; V gene: TRBV29-1; J gene: TRBJ2-3; D gene: TRBD2; clone size: .; CDR3 DNA: TGCAGCGTCCCTCGGGAGGAAGCAGATACGCAGTATTTT; CDR3 protein: CSVPREEADTQYF
CDR3 length: 15; V gene: TRBV6-5; J gene: TRBJ2-1; D gene: TRBD1; clone size: .; CDR3 DNA: TGTGCCAGCAGTTACCAGACAGGGGAGTACAATGAGCAGTTCTTC; CDR3 protein: CASSYQTGEYNEQFF
CDR3 length: 13; V gene: TRBV11-3; J gene: TRBJ2-7; D gene: .; clone size: .; CDR3 DNA: TGTGCCAGCAGCGTGACGCAAGGGGGCGAGCAGTACTTC; CDR3 protein: CASSVTQGGEQYF
CDR3 length: 15; V gene: TRBV7-6; J gene: TRBJ1-6; D gene: .; clone size: .; CDR3 DNA: TGTGCCAGCAGGCGCACTCGGGACACCCTTTCACCCCTCCACTTT; CDR3 protein: CASRRTRDTLSPLHF
CDR3 length: 16; V gene: TRBV15; J gene: TRBJ1-5; D gene: TRBD1; clone size: .; CDR3 DNA: TGTGCCACCAGCAGAGGGGGGACAGGATTCAATCAGCCCCAGCATTTT; CDR3 protein: CATSRGGTGFNQPQHF
CDR3 length: 15; V gene: TRBV11-2; J gene: TRBJ2-2; D gene: .; clone size: .; CDR3 DNA: TGTGCCAGCAGCCGGACATCTTTGAACACCGGGGAGCTGTTTTTT; CDR3 protein: CASSRTSLNTGELFF
CDR3 length: 15; V gene: TRBV7-9; J gene: TRBJ2-1; D gene: TRBD2; clone size: .; CDR3 DNA: TGTGCCAGCAGCCCAACTAGCGGGAGAATATATGAGCAGTTCTTC; CDR3 protein: CASSPTSGRIYEQFF
CDR3 length: 15; V gene: TRBV6-5; J gene: TRBJ2-5; D gene: .; clone size: .; CDR3 DNA: TGTGCCAGCAGTTACTCCACAGGGAGTGGGGAGACCCAGTACTTC; CDR3 protein: CASSYSTGSGETQYF
CDR3 length: 16; V gene: TRBV5-1; J gene: TRBJ2-2; D gene: .; clone size: .; CDR3 DNA: TGCGCCAGCAGCCCCGCTGGGGGCGCGAACACCGGGGAGCTGTTTTTT; CDR3 protein: CASSPAGGANTGELFF
CDR3 length: 16; V gene: TRBV9; J gene: TRBJ2-7; D gene: TRBD2; clone size: .; CDR3 DNA: TGTGCCAGCAGCGTACAAGCCGCCGGGACTACTTACGAGCAGTACTTC; CDR3 protein: CASSVQAAGTTYEQYF
CDR3 length: 13; V gene: TRBV7-3; J gene: TRBJ1-1; D gene: .; clone size: .; CDR3 DNA: TGTGCCAGCAGCTTAAGGGGAGACACTGAAGCTTTCTTT; CDR3 protein: CASSLRGDTEAFF
CDR3 length: 15; V gene: TRBV28; J gene: TRBJ2-2; D gene: TRBD1; clone size: .; CDR3 DNA: TGTGCCAGCAGTTTGGGGACAGGGAACACCGGGGAGCTGTTTTTT; CDR3 protein: CASSLGTGNTGELFF
CDR3 length: 14; V gene: TRBV28; J gene: TRBJ1-5; D gene: .; clone size: .; CDR3 DNA: TGTGCCAGCAGTCCCTCAGGTAGCAATCAGCCCCAGCATTTT; CDR3 protein: CASSPSGSNQPQHF
CDR3 length: 15; V gene: TRBV14; J gene: TRBJ1-1; D gene: TRBD1; clone size: .; CDR3 DNA: TGTGCCAGCAGCCCAATCGCCGGGACAGCTCACAAAGCTTTCTTT; CDR3 protein: CASSPIAGTAHKAFF